These T cell receptor beta chains were read from a single sample in a study of T cell repertoires in cytomegalovirus infection. TCRdb used MiXCR to reprocess the reads, holding one entry per CDR3 protein. Here the sample spans about 240,000 distinct CDR3 sequences, about 5.9% being singletons. Sequencing input: PBMCs. The source is a human donor in good health (CMV status not recorded). Some clones in this sample may be carry-over from other donors' samples. CDR3s leave out the opening cysteine and the closing phenylalanine or tryptophan.

>TRBV15
ATAGRLNYGYT
>TRBV14
ASSQDWGEKLF
>TRBV23-1
ASSQDGGGSIFTDTQY
>TRBV24-1
ATSDRRGRDTQY
>TRBV6-2/TRBV6-3
ASSYGLAGGSEQY
>TRBV10-3
AISPDTGSNQPQH
>TRBV19
ASRPAYRTNTGELF
>TRBV3-1
ASRSPSSPGNRGYT
>TRBV6-4
ASSAESGGGTDTQY
>TRBV9
ASSVVGESYNEQF
>TRBV28
ASKRANEQF
>TRBV7-2
ASSPRGGQGANTGELF
>TRBV20-1
SASDHQY
>TRBV20-1
SASPPRVGEQF
>TRBV12-3/TRBV12-4
ASRLGLLDNNEQF
>TRBV5-1
ASSLGPSVILAGNETQY
>TRBV7-3
ASSSPAAGASTDTQY
>TRBV7-3
ASSLIGGSEQF
>TRBV12-3/TRBV12-4
ASSLRVGPMNTEAF
>TRBV7-2
ASSLQSQGSNQPQH
>TRBV7-2
ASSSVGTGANEQY
>TRBV5-1
ASSGTEINSPLH
>TRBV20-1
SAIGQGSWDTQY